A selection of T cell receptor beta chains follows, all from one sample in a study of T cell responses to AZD1222 COVID-19 vaccine. This table comes from immunoSEQ multiplex PCR, and its TCRdb copy is limited to in-frame clones, with some not included. The table records over 75,000 clones, roughly nine tenths of them present only once. The sample consisted of peripheral blood, taken 28 days after the second AZD1222 dose. These receptors all come from an adult who received the AZD1222 COVID-19 vaccine. Each CDR3 is given with its conserved first and last residue. Each record gives: CDR3 protein, J gene, V gene.

CDR3 protein: CASSLRGRGNTEAFF; J gene: TRBJ1-1; V gene: TRBV28
CDR3 protein: CASSLSPVVEQYF; J gene: TRBJ2-7; V gene: TRBV27
CDR3 protein: CASSSGSYEQYF; J gene: TRBJ2-7; V gene: TRBV28
CDR3 protein: CASSTGTTQETQYF; J gene: TRBJ2-5; V gene: TRBV5-4
CDR3 protein: CASSLPRGRGEQYF; J gene: TRBJ2-7; V gene: TRBV7-2
CDR3 protein: CASSTLDTNNEQFF; J gene: TRBJ2-1; V gene: TRBV4-1
CDR3 protein: CASSQDGQNSPLHF; J gene: TRBJ1-6; V gene: TRBV4-1
CDR3 protein: CASSTGTRTYEQYF; J gene: TRBJ2-7; V gene: TRBV6-5
CDR3 protein: CASSLILAGEQFF; J gene: TRBJ2-1; V gene: TRBV4-3
CDR3 protein: CATGQGMNTEAFF; J gene: TRBJ1-1; V gene: TRBV10-3
CDR3 protein: CASSPSADSYEQYF; J gene: TRBJ2-7; V gene: TRBV18
CDR3 protein: CASSLELGEQYF; J gene: TRBJ2-7; V gene: TRBV5-1
CDR3 protein: CASSATGFSNEKLFF; J gene: TRBJ1-4; V gene: TRBV28
CDR3 protein: CASSFRQNQPQHF; J gene: TRBJ1-5; V gene: TRBV7-2
CDR3 protein: CASSLGAYEQYF; J gene: TRBJ2-7; V gene: TRBV7-2
CDR3 protein: CASRSWGRDEKLFF; J gene: TRBJ1-4; V gene: TRBV5-1
CDR3 protein: CASSRSPDRLF; J gene: TRBJ2-1; V gene: TRBV7-2
CDR3 protein: CAINRGERLYNEQFF; J gene: TRBJ2-1; V gene: TRBV10-3
CDR3 protein: CASSRTVSYEQYF; J gene: TRBJ2-7; V gene: TRBV19
CDR3 protein: CASSLSQGYEQFF; J gene: TRBJ2-1; V gene: TRBV4-3
CDR3 protein: CASSLARRNSYEQYF; J gene: TRBJ2-7; V gene: TRBV5-6
CDR3 protein: CASRGRGRSGNQPQHF; J gene: TRBJ1-5; V gene: TRBV2
CDR3 protein: CSGGQGESTDTQYF; J gene: TRBJ2-3; V gene: TRBV29-1
CDR3 protein: CASSQAGTSGTYEQYF; J gene: TRBJ2-7; V gene: TRBV23-1
CDR3 protein: CASSVAGQGTGELFF; J gene: TRBJ2-2; V gene: TRBV9
CDR3 protein: CASSSSFNEQFF; J gene: TRBJ2-1; V gene: TRBV10-2
CDR3 protein: CASTTGTVNTEAFF; J gene: TRBJ1-1; V gene: TRBV5-1
CDR3 protein: CSVGRPGISHEQYF; J gene: TRBJ2-7; V gene: TRBV29-1
CDR3 protein: CASGLQGGTEAFF; J gene: TRBJ1-1; V gene: TRBV12-5
CDR3 protein: CASSPLPGGGTYEQYF; J gene: TRBJ2-7; V gene: TRBV18
CDR3 protein: CASSSLDAYEQYF; J gene: TRBJ2-7; V gene: TRBV13
CDR3 protein: CASRSPGQATNEKLFF; J gene: TRBJ1-4; V gene: TRBV6-6
CDR3 protein: CSVGQPNTEAFF; J gene: TRBJ1-1; V gene: TRBV29-1
CDR3 protein: CASSPGTGPTYEQYF; J gene: TRBJ2-7; V gene: TRBV7-2
CDR3 protein: CASSLGQAVDTQYF; J gene: TRBJ2-3; V gene: TRBV5-1
CDR3 protein: CATYSMSRGRIAFF; J gene: TRBJ1-1; V gene: TRBV27
CDR3 protein: CASSLEVYSNQPQHF; J gene: TRBJ1-5; V gene: TRBV7-2
CDR3 protein: CASSRDRPYEQYF; J gene: TRBJ2-7; V gene: TRBV5-1
CDR3 protein: CASSFGQNTGELFF; J gene: TRBJ2-2; V gene: TRBV5-1
CDR3 protein: CASSLPGGVTEAFF; J gene: TRBJ1-1; V gene: TRBV7-2
CDR3 protein: CASSLRGVNSPLHF; J gene: TRBJ1-6; V gene: TRBV7-9
CDR3 protein: CASSLWDGSGNTIYF; J gene: TRBJ1-3; V gene: TRBV7-8
CDR3 protein: CASSERADRVDQPQHF; J gene: TRBJ1-5; V gene: TRBV6-1
CDR3 protein: CASTRGEGSDYGYTF; J gene: TRBJ1-2; V gene: TRBV2
CDR3 protein: CASSNPGTGVGYTF; J gene: TRBJ1-2; V gene: TRBV19
CDR3 protein: CASSLAGGLTEAFF; J gene: TRBJ1-1; V gene: TRBV5-4
CDR3 protein: CASSVGEDGELFF; J gene: TRBJ2-2; V gene: TRBV9
CDR3 protein: CASSHQQGYSGELFF; J gene: TRBJ2-2; V gene: TRBV3-1/TRBV3-2
CDR3 protein: CASSLGDSSYEQYF; J gene: TRBJ2-7; V gene: TRBV11-3
CDR3 protein: CALGFNYGYTF; J gene: TRBJ1-2; V gene: TRBV12-3/TRBV12-4
CDR3 protein: CASRPGLLYGYTF; J gene: TRBJ1-2; V gene: TRBV6-5
CDR3 protein: CASSLGTGTEQYF; J gene: TRBJ2-7; V gene: TRBV12-3/TRBV12-4
CDR3 protein: CASGPGLAGSSYNEQFF; J gene: TRBJ2-1; V gene: TRBV12-5
CDR3 protein: CASSYSSGLATNEQFF; J gene: TRBJ2-1; V gene: TRBV6-5
CDR3 protein: CASSPGGTGDYEQYF; J gene: TRBJ2-7; V gene: TRBV5-4